Listed below are T cell receptor beta chains from one sample, sequenced in a study of blood T cell repertoires in COVID-19. TCRdb's table, derived via immunoSEQ multiplex PCR, lists solely in-frame clones and lacks some. Here the sample spans over 95,000 clones, 70% to 90% being singletons. Sequencing used peripheral blood. Every receptor here comes from a man aged 35 to 55 with acute or convalescent COVID-19. Both conserved end residues are part of each CDR3. The order of the fields is D gene, J gene, clone size, V gene, CDR3 DNA, CDR3 protein. The D gene is left open where the match is weak. Size values are once, few and many counts, or a class for expanded clones, and some rows have none.

TRBD1 | TRBJ2-7 | - | TRBV9 | TGTGCCAGCAGCCCCCGACAGGGGGCCGCTCACGAGCAGTACTTC | CASSPRQGAAHEQYF
- | TRBJ2-7 | - | TRBV12-5 | TGTGCTAGTGGTTTTTCCGGTAACGAGCAGTACTTC | CASGFSGNEQYF
TRBD1 | TRBJ2-2 | - | TRBV5-6 | TGTGCCAGCAGCTTGCCCCTCTTTGGGACAGGGGATTTTACCGGGGAGCTGTTTTTT | CASSLPLFGTGDFTGELFF
TRBD1 | TRBJ1-6 | - | TRBV6-4 | TGTGCCAGCAGTGACTCCCGGGACAGGGATGGCTGGAGCTCCTATAATTCACCCCTCCACTTT | CASSDSRDRDGWSSYNSPLHF
TRBD2 | TRBJ2-7 | - | TRBV7-2 | TGTGCCAGCAGCTCCGGACTAGCCCCCTACGAGCAGTACTTC | CASSSGLAPYEQYF
- | TRBJ2-3 | - | TRBV27 | TGTGCCAGCAGTTTTCAGGCTTCTAGCACAGATACGCAGTATTTT | CASSFQASSTDTQYF
- | TRBJ1-2 | - | TRBV7-2 | TGTGCCAGCAGCTTATCACAGGGTGAATCCTATGGCTACACCTTC | CASSLSQGESYGYTF
- | TRBJ2-7 | - | TRBV6-5 | TGTGCCAGCAGCAACGGCCTAGGGGAATACGAGCAGTACTTC | CASSNGLGEYEQYF
- | TRBJ2-7 | - | TRBV4-2 | TGTGCCAGCAGCCAAGGCGTAGGGGGGGCCTACGAGCAGTACTTC | CASSQGVGGAYEQYF
TRBD1 | TRBJ2-2 | - | TRBV18 | TGTGCCAGCTCGCGACAACCACAGGGGGCGGTGAACACCGGGGAGCTGTTTTTT | CASSRQPQGAVNTGELFF
TRBD1 | TRBJ2-2 | - | TRBV9 | TGTGCCAGCAGCGACCGCCGGGACAGGGGAACCGGGGAGCTGTTTTTT | CASSDRRDRGTGELFF
- | TRBJ2-4 | - | TRBV19 | TGTGCCAGTAGATTACAGGGTTCTGGCAAAAACATTCAGTACTTC | CASRLQGSGKNIQYF
TRBD1 | TRBJ2-1 | - | TRBV27 | TGTGCCAGCAGGCCCGATAAAATGACGGGACAGGGAAATTTAAGGTCCAATGAGCAGTTCTTC | CASRPDKMTGQGNLRSNEQFF
- | TRBJ1-2 | - | TRBV29-1 | TGCAGCGTTCATTGGGGAGACTATGGCTACACCTTC | CSVHWGDYGYTF
TRBD1 | TRBJ1-2 | - | TRBV4-3 | TGCGCCAGCAGCCAAGATCCCCAGGGGGGCTACGGCTACACCTTC | CASSQDPQGGYGYTF
- | TRBJ2-5 | - | TRBV4-3 | TGCGCCAGCAGCCAAGTAGGCGGGGTGGGAGAGACCCAGTACTTC | CASSQVGGVGETQYF
- | TRBJ2-4 | - | TRBV5-1 | TGCGCCAGCATGGGGGGTCTCAAAAACATTCAGTACTTC | CASMGGLKNIQYF
- | TRBJ2-4 | - | TRBV23-1 | TGCGCCAGCAGTCAATCTGGTTCGGCGGACATTCAGTACTTC | CASSQSGSADIQYF
- | TRBJ2-6 | - | TRBV5-5 | TGTGCCAGCAGCTCCGGTGCTTCTGGGGCCAACGTCCTGACTTTC | CASSSGASGANVLTF
TRBD2 | TRBJ2-2 | once | TRBV2 | TGTGCCAGCACCAGCGGGGGGGGGAACACCGGGGAGCTGTTTTTT | CASTSGGGNTGELFF
- | TRBJ1-3 | few | TRBV4-1 | TGCGCCAGCAGCCAAGCGTCCCGCTCTGGAAACACCATATATTTT | CASSQASRSGNTIYF
- | TRBJ1-4 | few | TRBV6-1 | TGTGCCAGCAGTGAAGTCCGGTTGGGAGCAACTAATGAAAAACTGTTTTTT | CASSEVRLGATNEKLFF
- | TRBJ2-7 | - | TRBV29-1 | TGCAGCGTTGAAGATTTTACTTTAGAGGGCAGGGGTTACGAGCAGTACTTC | CSVEDFTLEGRGYEQYF
- | TRBJ1-2 | - | TRBV27 | TGTGCCAGCAGTCCCCTCGAGGCGGGGTTTGACTATGGCTACACCTTC | CASSPLEAGFDYGYTF
- | TRBJ1-5 | - | TRBV4-3 | TGCGCCAGCAGCCAGGACAGTTTCGATCAGCCCCAGCATTTT | CASSQDSFDQPQHF
TRBD1 | TRBJ1-4 | - | TRBV2 | TGTGCCAGCAGCCCGCTACAAACAGGGGTTAATGAAAAACTGTTTTTT | CASSPLQTGVNEKLFF
TRBD2 | TRBJ2-7 | - | TRBV18 | TGTGCCAGCTCACCACTAGCGGGGGGCTCCTACGAGCAGTACTTC | CASSPLAGGSYEQYF
- | TRBJ2-3 | few | TRBV7-3 | TGTGCCAGCAGCGAGGGCAGCACAGATACGCAGTATTTT | CASSEGSTDTQYF
TRBD2 | TRBJ2-7 | once | TRBV7-6 | TGTGCCAGCAGCTTAGGAGCTTGGTCTAGCGGGGGGAACCGCTCCTACGAGCAGTACTTC | CASSLGAWSSGGNRSYEQYF
TRBD1 | TRBJ2-1 | - | TRBV7-6 | TGTGCCAGCAGCTTCCGGACAGGGTTTATGGTTGAGCAGTTCTTC | CASSFRTGFMVEQFF
- | TRBJ2-7 | - | TRBV23-1 | TGCGCCAGCAGTCAATGGTCGGACGAGCAGTACTTC | CASSQWSDEQYF
TRBD1 | TRBJ2-3 | - | TRBV7-6 | TGTGCCAGCAGCTTACAGGGGGCCGCACTCTGGTATACGCAGTATTTT | CASSLQGAALWYTQYF
- | TRBJ1-4 | - | TRBV10-3 | TGTGCCATCAGTGAACCAGGCACAACTAATGAAAAACTGTTTTTT | CAISEPGTTNEKLFF
- | TRBJ2-7 | - | TRBV5-1 | TGCGCCACCGGAACAGGGCCCTACGAGCAGTACTTC | CATGTGPYEQYF
TRBD1 | TRBJ2-7 | - | TRBV5-1 | TGCGCCAGCAGCTTGGGTACAGGGGCCGAGCAGTACTTC | CASSLGTGAEQYF
TRBD1 | TRBJ2-7 | - | TRBV5-1 | TGCGCCAGCAGCCCGGGGGACAGGGCGCACGAGCAGTACTTC | CASSPGDRAHEQYF
TRBD2 | TRBJ2-3 | - | TRBV10-1 | TGCGCCAGCAGTGACGCGGGAGGGGATACGCAGTATTTT | CASSDAGGDTQYF
- | TRBJ2-2 | - | TRBV7-9 | TGTGCCAGCAGCTTATTGAGTAACACCGGGGAGCTGTTTTTT | CASSLLSNTGELFF
- | TRBJ2-1 | few | TRBV24-1 | TGTGCCACCAGTGATTCGGTCGCTATTACTTCCTACAATGAGCAGTTCTTC | CATSDSVAITSYNEQFF
TRBD1 | TRBJ1-2 | once | TRBV7-9 | TGTGCCAGCAGCACCAAACCGGGACAGGGGGACGGTGGCTACACCTTC | CASSTKPGQGDGGYTF
- | TRBJ2-7 | - | TRBV7-2 | TGTGCCAGCAGCTTTCGGACATACGAGCAGTACTTC | CASSFRTYEQYF
TRBD1 | TRBJ2-7 | - | TRBV19 | TGTGCCAGTAGCCAGGGGGCCGCCTACGAGCAGTACTTC | CASSQGAAYEQYF
TRBD1 | TRBJ2-7 | - | TRBV7-2 | TGTGCCAGCAGCTTACGGGACAGCTACGAGCAGTACTTC | CASSLRDSYEQYF
TRBD2 | TRBJ2-3 | - | TRBV7-2 | TGTGCCAGCAGCCTCGGGACTAGCGGGTCAGATACGCAGTATTTT | CASSLGTSGSDTQYF
- | TRBJ1-1 | - | TRBV5-1 | TGCGCCAGCAGCGAAAGGGGTAGGGCTACTGAAGCTTTCTTT | CASSERGRATEAFF
- | TRBJ1-4 | - | TRBV5-1 | TGCGCCAGCAGCCTACAAGGACTGAAGGAAAAACTGTTTTTT | CASSLQGLKEKLFF
- | TRBJ2-3 | once | TRBV2 | TGTGCCAGCAGTGGGGTTGGGGGGACTTCCGGCGATACGCAGTATTTT | CASSGVGGTSGDTQYF
- | TRBJ2-5 | - | TRBV27 | TGTGCCAGCAGCCCTCACAGGTTTAACCAAGAGACCCAGTACTTC | CASSPHRFNQETQYF
- | TRBJ2-7 | - | TRBV19 | TGTGCCAGTAGTATAGGAGATTACTCTGGCTACGAGCAGTACTTC | CASSIGDYSGYEQYF
- | TRBJ1-3 | - | TRBV5-6 | TGTGCCAGCAGCTTGGCCGCAGGGCCTACCTCTGGAAACACCATATATTTT | CASSLAAGPTSGNTIYF
- | TRBJ2-7 | - | TRBV5-1 | TGCGCCCCATCGGGGTCCGAGCAGTACTTC | CAPSGSEQYF
TRBD2 | TRBJ2-1 | - | TRBV9 | TGTGCCAGCAGCGTAGCTCCGACTAGCGGGGGGAAGGGCAATGAGCAGTTCTTC | CASSVAPTSGGKGNEQFF
- | TRBJ1-1 | - | TRBV25-1 | TGTGCCAGCAGTGGTGGGCAGGGCACTGAAGCTTTCTTT | CASSGGQGTEAFF
TRBD1 | TRBJ2-1 | - | TRBV6-6 | TGTGCCAGCAGTTCGACAGGGCTCGGCTCCTACAATGAGCAGTTCTTC | CASSSTGLGSYNEQFF
TRBD1 | TRBJ1-5 | - | TRBV15 | TGTGCCACCAGCAGGGAACAAGGGACAGGGGGTCCTCAGCCCCAGCATTTT | CATSREQGTGGPQPQHF